These 31 T cell receptor beta chains were all obtained from the same sample, sequenced in a study of identical twins. A single record per CDR3 protein comes from TCRdb applying MiXCR to the 5' RACE reads. The repertoire holds roughly 1,500,000 distinct CDR3 sequences, with roughly 35% as singletons. Sequencing input: cord blood. The source of these receptors is a newborn girl in good health.

V is TRBV3-1 and J is TRBJ2-7; D is perhaps TRBD2 (5 bases). This CDR3 has 13 amino acids. Between the trimmed V and J ends, which lost 4 bases and 4 bases, there was a span of 11 bases. Germline V CDR1 and CDR2: LGHDT, YNNKEL (reference sequence). The DNA of the CDR3 is TGTGCCAGCAGCCCCCCTAGCCTTTACGAGCAGTACTTC. This gives the protein CASSPPSLYEQYF.

Comments on this clonotype: One junction end disagrees with the germline gene, perhaps due to a read error. The V call is TRBV20-1, the J call TRBJ1-1; D gene unclear. This CDR3 comprises 14 residues. The germline V gene encodes CDR1 DFQATT and CDR2 SNEGSKA (reference sequence). The CDR3 spells CGAVSIGVNTEAFF. In DNA form, the CDR3 reads TGCGGTGCGGTTAGTATCGGGGTGAACACTGAAGCTTTCTTT.

This clonotype was counted between two and nine times. CDR3: CASSVGTFRLYEQYF. CDR3 coding DNA: TGTGCCAGCAGCGTAGGGACCTTCCGACTTTACGAGCAGTACTTC. The chain uses TRBV9 and TRBJ2-7; no definite D call. Germline V CDR1 and CDR2: SGDLS, YYNGEE. The CDR3 is made up of 15 amino acids. Trimming took off 0 bases at V and 4 bases at J, with 14 bases between the two ends. Drawing the rest from reference TRBV9 and TRBJ2-7, the complete variable domain is DSGVTQTPKHLITATGQRVTLRCSPRSGDLSVYWYQQSLDQGLQFLIQYYNGEERAKGNILERFSAQQFPDLHSELNLSSLELGDSALYFCASSVGTFRLYEQYFGPGTRLTVT.

About this clonotype itself: One end of the junction does not line up with germline, which may come from a read error. The chain is built from TRBV20-1 and TRBJ1-5; D is ambiguous. Per the germline V gene, CDR1 is DFQATT and CDR2 is SNEGSKA (reference sequence). This CDR3 has 13 amino acids. CDR3: CSAYKDSNQPQHF. Here the CDR3 DNA reads TGTAGTGCTTACAAGGATAGCAATCAGCCCCAGCATTTT.

The genes are TRBV27 and TRBJ2-3; D may be TRBD2 (6 bases). This CDR3 has 15 residues. The V and J ends lost 5 bases and 3 bases respectively, with 15 bases between them. The germline V gene has CDR1 MNHEY and CDR2 SMNVEV (reference sequence). The CDR3 DNA is TGTGCCAGCAGTCGGACGGCGGGACCGACAGATACGCAGTATTTT. Its protein is CASSRTAGPTDTQYF.

This clonotype showed up just a few times. The J gene is TRBJ2-7, the V gene TRBV20-1; 9 bases are shared with TRBD2. The germline gives CDR1 DFQATT, CDR2 SNEGSKA (reference sequence). The trim removed 3 bases at V and 7 bases at J, leaving 4 bases unmatched. The CDR3 is 12 amino acids. The CDR3 region is CSARREGNEQYF. In DNA, the CDR3 is TGCAGTGCTAGGCGGGAGGGTAATGAGCAGTACTTC.

V usage is TRBV28 and J usage is TRBJ2-3, with D tentatively TRBD1 (6 bases). The CDR3 has 16 amino acids. CDR1 and CDR2 (germline): MDHEN, SYDVKM. Trimming removed 4 bases from V and 0 bases from J, with 14 bases in between. The CDR3 region is CASSSDRFSSTDTQYF. The CDR3 DNA follows: TGTGCCAGCAGTTCTGACAGGTTCTCTAGCACAGATACGCAGTATTTT.

This clonotype was seen more than once but under ten times. The chain uses TRBV10-3 and TRBJ2-7; 8 nucleotides align to TRBD1. From germline, CDR1 is ENHRY and CDR2 SYGVKD. The CDR3 sequence is 14 residues long. The junction had 3 bases not matched to a gene; V was cut back by 0 bases and J by 5 bases. CDR3 coding DNA: TGTGCCATCAGTGAGTCGGGACAGGCCGACGAGCAGTACTTC. It codes for CAISESGQADEQYF.

In this sample, this clonotype turned up a few times. The CDR3 DNA is TGCGCCAGCAGCCCTCAACCCCAAGAGACCCAGTACTTC. It encodes CASSPQPQETQYF. The V and J genes are TRBV4-1 and TRBJ2-5; D gene uncertain. Germline V gene lookup returns CDR1 MGHRA and CDR2 YSYEKL. With 4 bases removed from V and 1 base from J, the gap between germline ends came to 7 bases. The CDR3 is made up of 13 amino acids.

This clonotype was recorded at least ten times. The chain joins TRBV3-1 to TRBJ2-3, with a weak D call TRBD2 (6 bases). CDR1 is LGHDT, CDR2 YNNKEL, per germline (reference sequence). Trimming stripped 4 bases from V and 2 bases from J, with 13 bases between. This CDR3 is built from 15 residues. CDR3 residues: CASSPGGINTDTQYF. In DNA, the CDR3 is TGTGCCAGCAGCCCCGGCGGGATAAACACAGATACGCAGTATTTT.

This rearrangement joins TRBV27 to TRBJ1-4; TRBD1 is a possible D gene (5 bases). CDR3 length: 15 residues. Germline CDR1 reads MNHEY; CDR2 reads SMNVEV (reference sequence). Trimming left V 0 bases short and J 7 bases short, with 12 bases between. The CDR3 is CASSLSYQGVEKLFF. The CDR3 coding sequence is TGTGCCAGCAGTTTATCGTACCAGGGCGTTGAAAAACTGTTTTTT.

V gene TRBV29-1 combines with J gene TRBJ2-1, with unresolved D. The CDR3 is 12 residues long. V was pared by 7 bases and J by 4 bases, with 11 bases between. Germline V gene sequence: CDR1 SQVTM, CDR2 ANQGSEA. The CDR3 loop reads CSAANGYNEQFF. The CDR3 DNA reads as TGCAGCGCAGCCAATGGGTACAATGAGCAGTTCTTC.

In its sample, this clonotype was seen a few times. This sequence joins TRBV27 and TRBJ1-6; D gene unclear. V was pared by 3 bases and J by 10 bases, with 10 bases between. CDR1 MNHEY and CDR2 SMNVEV come from the germline V gene (reference sequence). The CDR3 runs to 13 residues. CDR3 nucleotide sequence: TGTGCCAGCAGTTTTGACCGATGGTCACCCCTCCACTTT. Protein: CASSFDRWSPLHF.

This chain links TRBV20-1 with TRBJ1-4; 9 bases line up with TRBD1. With V trimmed by 5 bases and J by 10 bases, 11 bases remained unmatched. The CDR3 is made up of 14 amino acids. Germline CDR1 DFQATT, CDR2 SNEGSKA (reference sequence). This CDR3 is CSARTTGGRGKLFF. As DNA, the CDR3 is TGCAGTGCTCGCACGACAGGGGGAAGGGGAAAACTGTTTTTT.

Concerning this clonotype: A much larger clonotype is one base distant, so this may be a read error. The chain recombines TRBV29-1 with TRBJ2-5, with 13 nucleotides matching TRBD2. The last part of the DNA fits TRBJ2-1 better; the J call may be wrong. The CDR3 has 15 amino acids. Germline V CDR1 and CDR2: SQVTM, ANQGSEA. Written as DNA, the CDR3 is TGCAGCGTTGGGACTAGCGGGAGTTCCCAAGAGACCCAGTTCTTC. Translated, it gives CSVGTSGSSQETQFF.

This clonotype was seen only a few times. The genes are TRBV12-3 or TRBV12-4 and TRBJ2-4; tentative D call: TRBD2 (6 bases). This CDR3 is 16 amino acids long. Trimming left V 6 bases short and J 0 bases short, with 15 bases between. CDR3 in DNA: TGTGCCAGCAGGCGGGATGCGGTCCTAGCCAAAAACATTCAGTACTTC. Its protein is CASRRDAVLAKNIQYF.

This clonotype was seen ten or more times. The chain uses TRBV3-1 and TRBJ2-7; 13 positions match TRBD2. Germline loops: CDR1 LGHDT, CDR2 YNNKEL (reference sequence). CDR3 size: 15 residues. V lost 6 bases, J lost 3 bases, and 5 bases stayed unmatched. CDR3: CASSLRTSGGYEQYF. In DNA form, the CDR3 reads TGTGCCAGCAGTCTCAGGACTAGCGGGGGCTACGAGCAGTACTTC.

This clonotype was counted a few times. V gene TRBV2 combines with J gene TRBJ2-1, with 11 bases lining up with TRBD2. Germline V gives CDR1 SNHLY, CDR2 FYNNEI. The CDR3 length is 16 residues. Trimming cost V 3 bases and J 9 bases; bases outside gene matches: 10. The CDR3 DNA sequence: TGTGCCAGCAGTGATAGGCTAGCGGGGGGCAGGAGTGAGCAGTTCTTC. Translation: CASSDRLAGGRSEQFF.

This clonotype was observed a few times. The rearrangement joins TRBV28 to TRBJ2-5, with D perhaps TRBD1 or TRBD2 (5 bases each). The closer fit of TRBJ2-7 to the DNA end suggests the J call may be wrong. The germline gives CDR1 MDHEN, CDR2 SYDVKM. CDR3 size: 15 residues. DNA for the CDR3: TGTGCCAGCAGTTTGGGGCCGCGAGGGGTTAACGAGCAGTACTTC. Amino acids: CASSLGPRGVNEQYF.

This CDR3 is CSVGRDRGGTEAFF. As DNA, the CDR3 is TGCAGCGTTGGAAGAGACAGGGGAGGCACTGAAGCTTTCTTT. The rearrangement uses TRBV29-1 and TRBJ1-1, with 8 bases fitting TRBD1. CDR1 and CDR2 from the germline V gene are SQVTM and ANQGSEA. The V segment lost 4 bases and the J segment 4 bases; nucleotides outside the gene matches: 8. CDR3 length: 14 residues.

The chain couples TRBV13 to TRBJ2-1, with D possibly being TRBD1 or TRBD2 (6 bases each). V dropped 5 bases and J dropped 5 bases, with 13 bases sitting between them. The CDR3 extends over 14 amino acids. CDR1 PRHDT and CDR2 FYEKMQ come from the germline V gene (reference sequence). DNA for the CDR3: TGTGCCAGCAGCACCAACAGGGAGGACAATGAGCAGTTCTTC. Translation gives CASSTNREDNEQFF.

This clonotype showed up just a few times. V and J are TRBV7-9 and TRBJ2-7, with D perhaps TRBD1 (5 bases). The CDR3 has 15 amino acids. V shed 5 bases and J shed 3 bases, with 17 bases lying between them. Germline lookup yields CDR1 SEHNR and CDR2 FQNEAQ (reference sequence). CDR3: CASSSSFQGYYEQYF. The CDR3 nucleotides are TGTGCCAGCAGCAGTTCATTCCAGGGCTACTACGAGCAGTACTTC.

The V gene is TRBV5-1, the J gene TRBJ1-5; D is unresolved. The CDR3 is made up of 15 amino acids. Germline V gene lookup returns CDR1 SGHRS and CDR2 YFSETQ. V gave up 2 bases and J gave up 6 bases, with 15 bases separating them. In DNA form, the CDR3 reads TGCGCCAGCAGCTTTGGTGAGGGAGAGGGTCAGCCCCAGCATTTT. Its protein is CASSFGEGEGQPQHF.

V is TRBV7-9 and J is TRBJ2-1, with 10 positions matching TRBD2. The germline V gene has CDR1 SEHNR and CDR2 FQNEAQ (reference sequence). The CDR3 contains 16 residues. The ends lost 3 bases at V and 9 bases at J; junction bases unmatched: 11. The CDR3 nucleotides read TGTGCCAGCAGCTTGACAGCGGGGGGGCGGTTCTTTGAGCAGTTCTTC. Translation: CASSLTAGGRFFEQFF. The entire variable domain, with the rest obtained from reference TRBV7-9 and TRBJ2-1, is as follows: DTGVSQNPRHKITKRGQNVTFRCDPISEHNRLYWYRQTLGQGPEFLTYFQNEAQLEKSRLLSDRFSAERPKGSFSTLEIQRTEQGDSAMYLCASSLTAGGRFFEQFFGPGTRLTVL.

The gene calls are TRBV3-1 and TRBJ2-1, with TRBD2 matching over 9 bases. V was pared by 4 bases and J by 4 bases, with 8 bases of the junction left unmatched. The germline V gene has CDR1 LGHDT and CDR2 YNNKEL (reference sequence). This CDR3 is 16 amino acids long. The CDR3 region has the DNA TGTGCCAGCAGCCCTATTCTAGCGGGATGGTACAATGAGCAGTTCTTC. This codes for CASSPILAGWYNEQFF.

The sample holds a few counts of this clonotype. The rearrangement links TRBV5-1 to TRBJ2-1; the D is unclear. Germline V gene sequence: CDR1 SGHRS, CDR2 YFSETQ. Trimming removed 0 bases at V and 8 bases at J, with 9 bases between. The CDR3 is made up of 13 amino acids. CDR3 sequence (DNA): TGCGCCAGCAGCTTGGTAGTAAGGCATGAGCAGTTCTTC. It translates to CASSLVVRHEQFF.

Comment on this clonotype: A much larger clone is a single base away; this may be a read error. The CDR3 DNA reads TGTGCCAGCAGTCAACTGACAGGGCGAGAGACCCAGTTCTTC. It encodes CASSQLTGRETQFF. J is TRBJ2-1 and V is TRBV12-3 or TRBV12-4; 7 positions agree with TRBD1. The CDR3 length is 14 residues. V trimming: 5 bases; J trimming: 13 bases; junction bases outside the gene matches: 14.

V usage is TRBV20-1 and J usage is TRBJ2-7, with D unclear. The CDR3 runs to 11 residues. Germline CDR1 and CDR2: DFQATT and SNEGSKA (reference sequence). The ends were cut back, 6 bases at V and 4 bases at J, with 10 bases in the middle. Here the CDR3 DNA reads TGCAGTGCCCTTAAGGGATACGAGCAGTACTTC. Translated: CSALKGYEQYF.

The sample holds a few counts of this clonotype. The chain couples TRBV10-3 to TRBJ1-4; D is unresolved. V lost 0 bases and J 7 bases, leaving 21 bases between the germline ends. The CDR3 totals 18 residues. Germline lookup yields CDR1 ENHRY and CDR2 SYGVKD. The CDR3 sequence: CAISESGRPSFTREKLFF. As DNA, the CDR3 is TGTGCCATCAGTGAGTCCGGACGACCCAGCTTCACTCGTGAAAAACTGTTTTTT.

This chain connects TRBV9 to TRBJ2-1; TRBD2 matches at 8 bases. This CDR3 has 16 amino acids. After removal of 4 bases from V and 8 bases from J, the junction contained 14 bases not matched to a gene. The germline gives CDR1 SGDLS, CDR2 YYNGEE. This CDR3 is CASSSPGTRRFHEQFF. The CDR3 coding sequence is TGTGCCAGCAGCAGCCCTGGGACTAGAAGGTTTCATGAGCAGTTCTTC.

The CDR3 spells CASSVAPGTIYGDNEQFF. CDR3 coding DNA: TGTGCCAGCAGCGTAGCTCCGGGAACTATTTACGGCGACAATGAGCAGTTCTTC. J is TRBJ2-1 and V is TRBV9, with D tentatively TRBD2 (5 bases). This CDR3 is 18 amino acids long. Looked up from germline, CDR1 is SGDLS and CDR2 is YYNGEE. Trimming cost V 0 bases and J 5 bases, with 21 bases left between them.